Sequencing of this T cell receptor (beta chain) was carried out in a study of OX40 agonist ivuxolimab in advanced cancers. Overall study: Patients received intravenous ivuxolimab every 2 weeks at 0.01 to 10 mg/kg.

This CDR3 has 14 residues. The germline gives CDR1 SGHTA, CDR2 FQGNSA. Trimming shortened V by 5 bases and J by 5 bases, and 16 bases separated the two germline ends. The method was immunoSEQ multiplex PCR; TCRdb's version includes in-frame clones alone and lacks a portion of them. The sample has roughly 93,000 clones; about 84% are singletons. The sample here was CD4+ or CD8+ T cells sorted from blood, taken in a trial of the OX40 agonist ivuxolimab. The clonotype originates from an adult with an advanced solid tumor such as melanoma, head and neck, liver or kidney cancer. The rearrangement uses TRBV7-2 and TRBJ2-7; D is possibly TRBD1 (8 bases). The CDR3 sequence is CASSPRTGRDEQYF. CDR3 coding DNA: TGTGCCAGCAGCCCAAGGACAGGGAGGGACGAGCAGTACTTC.